A selection of T cell receptor beta chains follows, all from one sample in a study of long-term antiretroviral therapy in people with HIV. This table comes from immunoSEQ multiplex PCR, and its TCRdb copy is limited to in-frame clones, with some not included. The sample holds about 30,000 clones; roughly 92% are singletons and the top ten take approximately 6.8%. This specimen was unsorted PBMCs, taken around 6.5 years after starting antiretroviral therapy. The receptors here all came from a woman aged 40 to 50 with HIV. Each CDR3 is given without its conserved first and last residue. Fields, in order: J gene, V gene, CDR3 protein.

>TRBJ2-1|TRBV7-9
ASSRRDSRNNEQF
>TRBJ2-7|TRBV19
ASSPGTSPYEQY
>TRBJ1-5|TRBV2
ASSESGWPQH
>TRBJ1-1|TRBV19
ASSFRQEVGTEAF
>TRBJ1-5|TRBV6-5
ASSYSPPGSNQPQH
>TRBJ2-1|TRBV10-1
ASSESLAGGLGEQF
>TRBJ2-5|TRBV5-4
ATLLAGGGETQY
>TRBJ2-2|TRBV25-1
ASSDKGRRLTGELF
>TRBJ2-5|TRBV6-1
ASSAGTGLSKTQY
>TRBJ2-1|TRBV11-2
ASSLSGPYNEQF